Each of the 4 T cell receptor beta chains below was sequenced from the same sample in a study of vaccination and CD4 T cells after COVID-19. Treatment defined: approximately 9-day PBMC culture with coronavirus spike peptide pools or control peptides (ViraFEST assay). These receptors have no identified antigens. Once obtained from cultured CD4+ T cells, the DNA was sequenced using the Oncomine TCR Beta short-read assay. TCRdb re-derived calls from the PCR reads in MiXCR, one entry per CDR3 protein. The table records around 13,000 distinct CDR3 sequences, approximately 40% of them present only once. Sequencing was carried out using CD4+ T cells from blood, cultured in vitro. The receptors were sampled from a human donor who had recovered from COVID-19.

The J gene is TRBJ1-1, the V gene TRBV12-5; D gene uncertain. The V gene's germline CDR1 is LGHNT and CDR2 FRNRAP. Trimming pared 4 bases from V and 0 bases from J, leaving 6 bases between. The CDR3 contains 13 residues. The CDR3 spells CASGSTLNTEAFF. The CDR3 nucleotides read TGTGCTAGTGGTTCGACACTGAACACTGAAGCTTTCTTT.

This clonotype was picked up a small number of times. This chain uses TRBV6-1 with TRBJ1-1; TRBD1 is a possible D gene (5 bases). The CDR3 contains 13 residues. Germline V gene data show CDR1 as MNHNS and CDR2 as SASEGT. V lost 9 bases to trimming and J lost 6 bases, with 17 bases between them. This CDR3 is CASRPTVYPEAFF. The CDR3 region has the DNA TGTGCCAGTCGACCGACAGTTTACCCTGAAGCTTTCTTT.

V gene TRBV10-3 combines with J gene TRBJ1-1, with D maybe TRBD1 (5 bases). With 6 bases removed from V and 1 base from J, the gap between germline ends came to 12 bases. The germline gives CDR1 ENHRY, CDR2 SYGVKD. The CDR3 contains 14 residues. CDR3 sequence reads: CAISWGLPNTEAFF. CDR3 nucleotide sequence: TGTGCCATCAGCTGGGGACTCCCGAACACTGAAGCTTTCTTT.

This sequence joins TRBV20-1 and TRBJ1-1; tentatively, D is TRBD1 (5 bases). This CDR3 comprises 13 residues. Trimming left V 5 bases short and J 1 base short, with 11 bases between. Germline CDR1 is DFQATT and CDR2 is SNEGSKA (reference sequence). The CDR3: CSAGSGQNTEAFF. The CDR3 nucleotides are TGCAGTGCTGGAAGTGGACAGAACACTGAAGCTTTCTTT.